Described below is a single T cell receptor (beta chain) sequence and its context. The data are from a study of blood T cell repertoires in COVID-19. Study information: COVID-19 samples, acute and convalescent, were from the United States, Italy and Spain. PBMCs, B-cell-depleted T cells, or T cells were the source of the cDNA or gDNA that made up the material.

In the source study's methods: Reference gene primers were amplified, and this amplification served to estimate nucleated cell counts. Assay: immunoSEQ multiplex PCR; the TCRdb copy retains only in-frame clones and omits some. V and J calls and clone size are copied from that table; D and trimming were computed from the DNA. The table includes approximately 59,000 clones, roughly 77% detected once. Germline V CDR1 and CDR2: LNHDA, SQIVND (reference sequence). V lost 7 bases and J lost 1, with 14 bases in between. CDR3 length: 15 residues. The chain carries TRBV19 and TRBJ1-5; a possible D gene is TRBD1 (5 bases). The sequence was obtained from a man aged 55-75 years with COVID-19, enrolled during active disease. The sequenced sample was peripheral blood. DNA of the CDR3: TGTGCCAGTACCCAACCCGGGGGGAGCAATCAGCCCCAGCATTTT. This codes for CASTQPGGSNQPQHF.